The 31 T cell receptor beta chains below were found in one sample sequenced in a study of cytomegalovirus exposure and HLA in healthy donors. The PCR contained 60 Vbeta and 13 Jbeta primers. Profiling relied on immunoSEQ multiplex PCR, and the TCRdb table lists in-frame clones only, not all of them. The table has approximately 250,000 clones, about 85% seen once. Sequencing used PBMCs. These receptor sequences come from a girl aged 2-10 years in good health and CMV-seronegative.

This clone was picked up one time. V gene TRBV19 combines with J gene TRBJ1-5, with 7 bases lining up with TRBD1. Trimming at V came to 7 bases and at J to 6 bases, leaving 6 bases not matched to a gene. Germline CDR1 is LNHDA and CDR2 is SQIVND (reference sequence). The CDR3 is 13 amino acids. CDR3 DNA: TGTGCCAGTACTGACAGGGACGGTCAGCCCCAGCATTTT. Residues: CASTDRDGQPQHF.

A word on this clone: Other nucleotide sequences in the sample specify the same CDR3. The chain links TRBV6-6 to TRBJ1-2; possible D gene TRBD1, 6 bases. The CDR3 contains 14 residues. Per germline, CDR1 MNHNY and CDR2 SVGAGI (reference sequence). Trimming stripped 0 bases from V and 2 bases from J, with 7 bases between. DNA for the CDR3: TGTGCCAGCAGTTACTCACAGGGCAACTATGGCTACACCTTC. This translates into CASSYSQGNYGYTF.

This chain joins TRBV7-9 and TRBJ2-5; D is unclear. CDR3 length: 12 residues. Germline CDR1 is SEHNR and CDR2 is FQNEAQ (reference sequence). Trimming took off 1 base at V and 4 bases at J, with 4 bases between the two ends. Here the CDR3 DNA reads TGTGCCAGCAGCTTAGTGGCAGAGACCCAGTACTTC. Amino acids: CASSLVAETQYF.

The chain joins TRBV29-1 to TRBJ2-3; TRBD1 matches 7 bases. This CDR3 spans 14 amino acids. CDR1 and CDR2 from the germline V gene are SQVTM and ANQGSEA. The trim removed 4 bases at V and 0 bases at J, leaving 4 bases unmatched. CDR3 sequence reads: CSVAQGLSTDTQYF. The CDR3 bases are TGCAGCGTTGCACAGGGGCTTAGCACAGATACGCAGTATTTT.

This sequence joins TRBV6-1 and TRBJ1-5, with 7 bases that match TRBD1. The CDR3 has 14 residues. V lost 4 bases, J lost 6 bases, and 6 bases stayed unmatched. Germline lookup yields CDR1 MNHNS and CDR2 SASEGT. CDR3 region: CASSARGRTQPQHF. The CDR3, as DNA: TGTGCCAGCAGTGCAAGGGGGCGGACTCAGCCCCAGCATTTT.

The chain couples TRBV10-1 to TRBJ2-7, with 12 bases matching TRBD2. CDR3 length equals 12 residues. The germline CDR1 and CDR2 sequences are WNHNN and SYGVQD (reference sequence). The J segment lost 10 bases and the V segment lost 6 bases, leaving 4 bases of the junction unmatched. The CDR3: CASRTSGGFQYF. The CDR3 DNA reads TGCGCCAGCAGGACTAGCGGGGGTTTTCAGTACTTC.

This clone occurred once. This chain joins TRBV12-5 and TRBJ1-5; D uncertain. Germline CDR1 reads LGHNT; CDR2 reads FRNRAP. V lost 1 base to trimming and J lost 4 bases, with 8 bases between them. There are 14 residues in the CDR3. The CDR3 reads CASGLGAGNQPQHF. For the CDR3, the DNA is TGTGCTAGTGGTTTGGGGGCAGGTAATCAGCCCCAGCATTTT.

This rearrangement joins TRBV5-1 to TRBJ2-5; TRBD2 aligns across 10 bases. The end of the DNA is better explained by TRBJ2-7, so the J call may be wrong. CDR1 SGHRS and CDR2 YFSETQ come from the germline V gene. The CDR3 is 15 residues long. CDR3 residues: CASSSGLANSYEQYF. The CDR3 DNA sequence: TGCGCCAGCAGCTCGGGACTAGCGAACTCCTACGAGCAGTACTTC.

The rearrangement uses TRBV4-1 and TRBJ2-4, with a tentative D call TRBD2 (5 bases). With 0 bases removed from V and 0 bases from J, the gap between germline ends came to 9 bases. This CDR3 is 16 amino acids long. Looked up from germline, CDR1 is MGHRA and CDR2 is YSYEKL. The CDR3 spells CASSQDWGVAKNIQYF. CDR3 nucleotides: TGCGCCAGCAGCCAAGATTGGGGAGTAGCCAAAAACATTCAGTACTTC.

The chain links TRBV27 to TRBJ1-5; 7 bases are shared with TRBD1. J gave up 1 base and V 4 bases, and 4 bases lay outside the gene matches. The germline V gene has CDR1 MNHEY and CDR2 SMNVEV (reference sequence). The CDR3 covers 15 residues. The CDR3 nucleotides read TGTGCCAGCAGTTCGGGACAGACAAGCAATCAGCCCCAGCATTTT. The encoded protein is CASSSGQTSNQPQHF.

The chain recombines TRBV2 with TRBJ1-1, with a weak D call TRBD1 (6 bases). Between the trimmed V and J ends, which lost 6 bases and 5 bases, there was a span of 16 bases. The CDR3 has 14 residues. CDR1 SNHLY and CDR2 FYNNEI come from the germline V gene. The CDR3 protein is CASRSQGGRTEAFF. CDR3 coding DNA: TGTGCCAGCAGGTCACAGGGCGGGCGTACTGAAGCTTTCTTT.

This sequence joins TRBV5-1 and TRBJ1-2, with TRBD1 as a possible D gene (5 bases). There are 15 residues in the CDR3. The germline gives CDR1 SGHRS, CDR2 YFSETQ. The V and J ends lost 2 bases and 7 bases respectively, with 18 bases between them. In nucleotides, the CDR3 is TGCGCCAGCAGCTTATATAGTGGGGCTTCAGGTGGCTACACCTTC. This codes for CASSLYSGASGGYTF.

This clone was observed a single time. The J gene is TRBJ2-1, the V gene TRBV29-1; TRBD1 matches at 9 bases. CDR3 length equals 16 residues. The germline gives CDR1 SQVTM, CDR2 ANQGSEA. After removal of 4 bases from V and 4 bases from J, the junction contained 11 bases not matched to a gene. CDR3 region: CSVVGNRDRAYNEQFF. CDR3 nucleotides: TGCAGCGTTGTAGGGAACCGGGACAGGGCTTACAATGAGCAGTTCTTC.

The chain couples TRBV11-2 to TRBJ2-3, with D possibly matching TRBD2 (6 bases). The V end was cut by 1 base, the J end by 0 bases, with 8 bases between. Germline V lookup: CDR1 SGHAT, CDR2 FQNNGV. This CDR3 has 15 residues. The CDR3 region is CASSLGAGSTDTQYF. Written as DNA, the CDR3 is TGTGCCAGCAGCTTAGGGGCGGGAAGCACAGATACGCAGTATTTT.

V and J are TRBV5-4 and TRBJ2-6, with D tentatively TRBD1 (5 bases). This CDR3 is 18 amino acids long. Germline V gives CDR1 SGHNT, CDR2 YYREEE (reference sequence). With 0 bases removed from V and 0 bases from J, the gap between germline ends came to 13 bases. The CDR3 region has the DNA TGTGCCAGCAGCTTGGGATCAGGGCCCCCCTCTGGGGCCAACGTCCTGACTTTC. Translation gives CASSLGSGPPSGANVLTF.

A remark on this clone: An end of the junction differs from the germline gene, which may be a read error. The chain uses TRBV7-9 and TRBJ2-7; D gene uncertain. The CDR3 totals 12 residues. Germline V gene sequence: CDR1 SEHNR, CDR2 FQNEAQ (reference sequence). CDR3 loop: CSSSERSYEQYF. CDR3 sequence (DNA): TGTTCCAGCAGCGAGAGGAGCTACGAGCAGTACTTC.

The CDR3 spells CASSRQFTDTQYF. CDR3 bases: TGTGCCAGCAGCAGACAATTCACAGATACGCAGTATTTT. The gene calls are TRBV2 and TRBJ2-3; D is ambiguous. Trimming removed 6 bases at V and 2 bases at J, with 9 bases between. The germline CDR1 and CDR2 sequences are SNHLY and FYNNEI. This CDR3 is 13 amino acids long. The full variable domain, with the rest looked up from reference TRBV2 and TRBJ2-3, is EPEVTQTPSHQVTQMGQEVILRCVPISNHLYFYWYRQILGQKVEFLVSFYNNEISEKSEIFDDQFSVERPDGSNFTLKIRSTKLEDSAMYFCASSRQFTDTQYFGPGTRLTVL.

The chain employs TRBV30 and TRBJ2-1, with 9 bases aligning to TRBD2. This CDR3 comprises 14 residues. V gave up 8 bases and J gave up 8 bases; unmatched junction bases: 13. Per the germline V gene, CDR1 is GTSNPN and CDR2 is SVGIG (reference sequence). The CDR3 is CAGGFSGRVDEQFF. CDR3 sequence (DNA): TGTGCCGGCGGATTTAGCGGGAGAGTCGATGAGCAGTTCTTC. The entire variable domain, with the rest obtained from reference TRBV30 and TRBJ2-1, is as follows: SQTIHQWPATLVQPVGSPLSLECTVEGTSNPNLYWYRQAAGRGLQLLFYSVGIGQISSEVPQNLSASRPQDRQFILSSKKLLLSDSGFYLCAGGFSGRVDEQFFGPGTRLTVL.

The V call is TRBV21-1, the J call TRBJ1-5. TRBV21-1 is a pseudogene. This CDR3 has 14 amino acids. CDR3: CASSKVGGHQPQHF. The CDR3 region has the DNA TGTGCCAGCAGCAAAGTCGGGGGGCATCAGCCCCAGCATTTT.

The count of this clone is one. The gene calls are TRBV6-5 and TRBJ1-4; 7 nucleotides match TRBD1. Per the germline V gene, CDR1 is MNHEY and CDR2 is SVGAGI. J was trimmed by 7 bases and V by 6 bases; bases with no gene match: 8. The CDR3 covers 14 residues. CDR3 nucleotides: TGTGCCAGCAGAACGGACAGGCCCGGTGAAAAACTGTTTTTT. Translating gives CASRTDRPGEKLFF.

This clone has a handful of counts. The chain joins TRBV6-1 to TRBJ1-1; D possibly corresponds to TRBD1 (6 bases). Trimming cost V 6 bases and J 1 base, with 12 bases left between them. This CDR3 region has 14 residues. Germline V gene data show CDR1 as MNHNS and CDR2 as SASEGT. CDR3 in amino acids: CASRETGWNTEAFF. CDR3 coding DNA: TGTGCCAGCAGGGAGACAGGATGGAACACTGAAGCTTTCTTT.

CDR3 bases: TGTGCCAGCAGTGAAGGGGGCAGGGGGCTTGGCTACACCTTC. Translating gives CASSEGGRGLGYTF. The V and J genes are TRBV6-1 and TRBJ1-2, with 8 bases that match TRBD1. CDR3 length: 14 residues. J gave up 7 bases and V 1 base, and 5 bases lay outside the gene matches. From germline, CDR1 is MNHNS and CDR2 SASEGT.

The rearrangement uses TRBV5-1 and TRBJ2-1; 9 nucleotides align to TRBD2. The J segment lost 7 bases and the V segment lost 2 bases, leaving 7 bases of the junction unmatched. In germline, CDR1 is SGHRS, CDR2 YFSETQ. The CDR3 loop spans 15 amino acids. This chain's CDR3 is CASSFFAGGGNEQFF. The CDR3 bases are TGCGCCAGCAGCTTTTTCGCGGGAGGGGGGAATGAGCAGTTCTTC. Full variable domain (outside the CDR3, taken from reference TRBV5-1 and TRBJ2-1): KAGVTQTPRYLIKTRGQQVTLSCSPISGHRSVSWYQQTPGQGLQFLFEYFSETQRNKGNFPGRFSGRQFSNSRSEMNVSTLELGDSALYLCASSFFAGGGNEQFFGPGTRLTVL.

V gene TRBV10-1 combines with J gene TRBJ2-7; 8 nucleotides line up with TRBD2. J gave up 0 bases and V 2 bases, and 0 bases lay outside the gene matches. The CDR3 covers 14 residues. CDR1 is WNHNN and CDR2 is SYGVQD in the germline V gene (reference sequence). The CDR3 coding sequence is TGCGCCAGCAGTGAGCGGGAGGGCTCCTACGAGCAGTACTTC. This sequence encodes CASSEREGSYEQYF.

CDR3 region: CASSGLWSSYNEQFF. CDR3 DNA sequence: TGCGCCAGCAGTGGACTTTGGAGCTCCTACAATGAGCAGTTCTTC. The chain couples TRBV10-1 to TRBJ2-1; D uncertain. Trimming cost V 4 bases and J 0 bases, with 10 bases left between them. CDR1 and CDR2 (germline): WNHNN, SYGVQD (reference sequence). This CDR3 has 15 amino acids.

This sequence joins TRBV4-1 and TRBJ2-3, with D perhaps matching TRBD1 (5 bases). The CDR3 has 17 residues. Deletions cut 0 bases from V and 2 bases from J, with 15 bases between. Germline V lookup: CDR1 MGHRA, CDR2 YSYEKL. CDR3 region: CASSQDVAGRVTDTQYF. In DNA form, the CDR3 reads TGCGCCAGCAGCCAAGATGTGGCCGGCAGGGTCACAGATACGCAGTATTTT.

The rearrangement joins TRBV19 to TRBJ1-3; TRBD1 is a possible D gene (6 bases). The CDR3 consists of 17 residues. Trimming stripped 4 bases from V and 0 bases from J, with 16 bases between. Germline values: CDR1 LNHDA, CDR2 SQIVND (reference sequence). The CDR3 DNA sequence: TGTGCCAGTAGTAGAGCGGACAGCCGCTACTCTGGAAACACCATATATTTT. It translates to CASSRADSRYSGNTIYF.

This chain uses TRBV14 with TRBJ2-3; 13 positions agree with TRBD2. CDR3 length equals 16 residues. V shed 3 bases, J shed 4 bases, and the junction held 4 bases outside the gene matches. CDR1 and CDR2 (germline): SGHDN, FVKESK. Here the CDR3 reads CASSHAGTSGADTQYF. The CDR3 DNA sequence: TGTGCCAGCAGCCATGCCGGGACTAGCGGGGCAGATACGCAGTATTTT.

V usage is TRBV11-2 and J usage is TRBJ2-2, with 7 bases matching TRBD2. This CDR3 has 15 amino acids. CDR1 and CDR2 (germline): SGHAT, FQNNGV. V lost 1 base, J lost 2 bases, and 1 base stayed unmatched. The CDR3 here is CASSLAGGNTGELFF. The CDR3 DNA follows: TGTGCCAGCAGCTTAGCGGGAGGAAACACCGGGGAGCTGTTTTTT.

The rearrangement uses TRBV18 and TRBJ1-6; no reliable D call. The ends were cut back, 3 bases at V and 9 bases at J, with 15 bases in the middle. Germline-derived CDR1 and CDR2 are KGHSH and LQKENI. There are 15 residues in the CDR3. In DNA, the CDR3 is TGTGCCAGCTCACCCGACCGTCTGAGAGGTTCACCCCTCCACTTT. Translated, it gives CASSPDRLRGSPLHF.

The CDR3 sequence: CASSLGLSSTDTQYF. The CDR3, as DNA: TGTGCCAGCAGCCTAGGACTCAGCAGCACAGATACGCAGTATTTT. This rearrangement joins TRBV7-9 to TRBJ2-3; tentative D call: TRBD2 (5 bases). CDR1 is SEHNR, CDR2 FQNEAQ, per germline (reference sequence). V shed 5 bases and J shed 0 bases, with 12 bases lying between them. The CDR3 spans 15 residues.